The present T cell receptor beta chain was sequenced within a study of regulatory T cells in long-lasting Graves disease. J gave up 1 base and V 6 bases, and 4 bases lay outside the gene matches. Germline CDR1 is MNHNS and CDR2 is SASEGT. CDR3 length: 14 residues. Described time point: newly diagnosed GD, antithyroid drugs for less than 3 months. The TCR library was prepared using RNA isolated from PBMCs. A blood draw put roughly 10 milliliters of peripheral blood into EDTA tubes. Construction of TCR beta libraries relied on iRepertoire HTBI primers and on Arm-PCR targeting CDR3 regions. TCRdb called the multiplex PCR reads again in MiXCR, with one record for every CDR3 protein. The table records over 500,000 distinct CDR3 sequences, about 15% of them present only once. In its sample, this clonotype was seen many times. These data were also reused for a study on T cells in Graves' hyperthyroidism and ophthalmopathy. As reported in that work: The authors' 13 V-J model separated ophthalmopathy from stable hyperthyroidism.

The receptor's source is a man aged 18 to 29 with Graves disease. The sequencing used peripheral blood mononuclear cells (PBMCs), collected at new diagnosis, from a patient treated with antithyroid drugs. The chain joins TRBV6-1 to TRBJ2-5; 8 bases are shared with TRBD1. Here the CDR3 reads CASRGTGPQETQYF. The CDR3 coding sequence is TGTGCCAGCAGGGGGACAGGCCCCCAAGAGACCCAGTACTTC.